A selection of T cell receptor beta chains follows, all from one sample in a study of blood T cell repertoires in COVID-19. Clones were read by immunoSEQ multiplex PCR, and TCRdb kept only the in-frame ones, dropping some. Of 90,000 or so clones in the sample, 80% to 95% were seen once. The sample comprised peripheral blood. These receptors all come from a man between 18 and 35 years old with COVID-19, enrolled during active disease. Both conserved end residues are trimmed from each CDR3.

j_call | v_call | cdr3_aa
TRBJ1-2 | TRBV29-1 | SVEILYGYT
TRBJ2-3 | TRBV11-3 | ASSPDRVGTQY
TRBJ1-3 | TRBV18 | ASSPGTGPGNTIY
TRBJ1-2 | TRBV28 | ASSPLASNYGYT
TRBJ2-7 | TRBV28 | ASRGLAGTYEQY
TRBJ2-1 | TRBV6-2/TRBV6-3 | ASSYFLDWLSGEQF
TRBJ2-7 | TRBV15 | ATSRDDRYEQY
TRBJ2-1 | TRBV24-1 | ATSERGRRGNEQF
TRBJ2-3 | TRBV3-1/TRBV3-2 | ASSHLQGPDTQY
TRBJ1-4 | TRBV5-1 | ASSMGQGGEKLF
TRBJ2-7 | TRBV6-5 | ASSYSGTSREQY
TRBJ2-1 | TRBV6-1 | ASSDSGRPLYEQF
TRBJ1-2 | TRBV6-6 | ASREGQGLGYT
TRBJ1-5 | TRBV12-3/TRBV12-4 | ASSLSTNQPQH
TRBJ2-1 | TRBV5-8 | ASSFVGRSNEQF
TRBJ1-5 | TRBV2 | ATNGAGGNQPQH
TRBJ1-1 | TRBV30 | AWDRGAGVTEAF
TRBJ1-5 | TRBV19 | ASSNGQPQH
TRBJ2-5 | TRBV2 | ASSKDRGLQETQY
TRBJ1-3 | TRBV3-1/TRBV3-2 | ASSQADRGGGNTIY
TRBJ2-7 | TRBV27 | ASSSRTSGRAYEQY